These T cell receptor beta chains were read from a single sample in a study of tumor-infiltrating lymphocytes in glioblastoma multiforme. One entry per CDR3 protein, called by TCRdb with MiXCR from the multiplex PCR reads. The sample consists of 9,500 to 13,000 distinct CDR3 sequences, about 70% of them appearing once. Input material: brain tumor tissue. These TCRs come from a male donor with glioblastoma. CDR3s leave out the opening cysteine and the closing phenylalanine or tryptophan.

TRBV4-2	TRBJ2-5	ASSQASAGGLGETQY
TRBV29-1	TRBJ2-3	SVGEGLAGESTDTQY
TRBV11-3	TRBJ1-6	ASGDGQGSSPLH
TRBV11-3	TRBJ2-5	ASSSYYSGISGSRRETQY
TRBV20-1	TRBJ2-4	SARGPDRGIRKAQNIQY
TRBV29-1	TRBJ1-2	SVEGLGYGYT
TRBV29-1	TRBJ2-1	SGWWGGSYNEQS
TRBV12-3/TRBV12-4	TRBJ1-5	ASGLGTWGNQPQH
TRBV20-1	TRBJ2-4	SARDPSSWGNIQY
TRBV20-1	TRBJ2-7	SATDTGYEQY
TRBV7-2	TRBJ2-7	ASTAIRVGYEQY
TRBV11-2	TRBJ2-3	VSSHSTDTQY
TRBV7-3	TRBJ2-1	ASSSTRQGEQF
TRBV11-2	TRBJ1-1	TSGQRGWDTEAF
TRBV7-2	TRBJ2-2	ASSFEGELF
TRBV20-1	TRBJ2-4	SARDPDRGVRRVENIQY
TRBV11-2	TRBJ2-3	ASSLTGVTDTQY
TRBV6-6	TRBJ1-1	ASSSQGAMTEAF
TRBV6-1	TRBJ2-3	ASSEYRLHTQY
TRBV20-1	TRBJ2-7	SARRLAGVYNYEQY
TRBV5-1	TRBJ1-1	ASSFLGTEAF
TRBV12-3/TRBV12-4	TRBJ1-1	ASRQGAQAF
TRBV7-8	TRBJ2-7	ASSLEPGDRDEQY
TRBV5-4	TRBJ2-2	ASSKLGTSVRAGTGELF
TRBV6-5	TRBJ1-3	ASSLAGAGNTIY
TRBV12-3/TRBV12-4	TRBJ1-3	ASRITGTGNTIY
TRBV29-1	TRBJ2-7	SVEPQGADEQY
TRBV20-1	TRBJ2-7	SALGRRGGLAGYEQY
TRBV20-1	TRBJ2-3	SARRDSTPTDTQY
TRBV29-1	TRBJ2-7	SVEITGTMGYEQY
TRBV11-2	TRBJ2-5	ASSRDREETQY
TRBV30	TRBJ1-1	VSFPGTGGTEAF
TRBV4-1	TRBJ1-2	ASSQDRYRSNYGYA
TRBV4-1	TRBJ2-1	ASSHQTAGAHNEQF
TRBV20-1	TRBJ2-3	NAGGASTDTQY